A selection of T cell receptor beta chains follows, all from one sample in a study of beta chain features in type 1 diabetes. Sequencing was performed with immunoSEQ multiplex PCR; in TCRdb, only in-frame clones are kept and a portion is missing. The repertoire consists of 500,000 to 850,000 clones, with about 14% occurring once and the leading ten covering 0.035% to 0.045%. The specimen was naive CD4+ T cells from blood. Receptor source: a young man with type 1 diabetes. CDR3s include the opening cysteine and the closing phenylalanine or tryptophan. D genes are given only for firm matches. Some rows mark clone size as missing; the rest say once, few, many or name a class of expanded clone.

clone_size,d_call,v_call,j_call,cdr3_aa,cdr3_nt
-,TRBD1,TRBV29-1,TRBJ1-1,CSVRQGDTEAFF,TGCAGCGTCCGACAGGGGGACACTGAAGCTTTCTTT
few,-,TRBV7-7,TRBJ2-5,CASSLRWTITLIAETQYF,TGTGCTAGCAGCTTAAGGTGGACCATAACCTTAATTGCCGAGACCCAGTACTTC
few,-,TRBV19,TRBJ1-1,CASSILGAQNTEAFF,TGTGCCAGTAGTATTCTGGGGGCGCAGAACACTGAAGCTTTCTTT
-,-,TRBV10-3,TRBJ2-3,CAISPVSGLTDTQYF,TGTGCCATCAGTCCCGTGTCGGGCCTCACAGATACGCAGTATTTT
few,-,TRBV28,TRBJ2-2,CASSLGGRATGELFF,TGTGCCAGCAGTTTGGGTGGAAGGGCCACCGGGGAGCTGTTTTTT
few,-,TRBV4-3,TRBJ1-2,CASSQAYSLNYGYTF,TGCGCCAGCAGCCAAGCTTACAGTCTTAACTATGGCTACACCTTC
few,-,TRBV28,TRBJ1-5,CASIGGNQPQHF,TGTGCCAGCATTGGTGGCAATCAGCCCCAGCATTTT
few,-,TRBV5-1,TRBJ2-2,CASSLGVGVTGELFF,TGCGCCAGCAGCTTAGGTGTTGGGGTCACCGGGGAGCTGTTTTTT
-,TRBD1,TRBV30,TRBJ2-7,CAWSVPGTGLAEQYF,TGTGCCTGGAGTGTACCCGGGACAGGTCTCGCCGAGCAGTACTTC
-,-,TRBV6-6,TRBJ2-7,CASSYSPDSEQYF,TGTGCCAGCAGTTACTCTCCAGATAGCGAGCAGTACTTC
-,-,TRBV2,TRBJ1-1,CASSEIGGGGTEAFF,TGTGCCAGCAGTGAAATCGGAGGGGGTGGCACTGAAGCTTTCTTT
-,-,TRBV2,TRBJ1-1,CASMPRGRARTEAFF,TGTGCCAGCATGCCCAGGGGCCGCGCGCGGACTGAAGCTTTCTTT
few,TRBD1,TRBV5-1,TRBJ2-7,CASSPGQGAHEQYF,TGCGCCAGCAGCCCCGGACAGGGGGCTCACGAGCAGTACTTC
-,-,TRBV7-9,TRBJ1-2,CASSPQGNGYTF,TGTGCCAGCAGCCCGCAGGGGAACGGCTACACCTTC
-,TRBD1,TRBV11-2,TRBJ1-1,CASSWTQGFSEAFF,TGTGCCAGCAGCTGGACACAGGGGTTCTCTGAAGCTTTCTTT
few,-,TRBV29-1,TRBJ1-2,CSAEPPRGGSGYTF,TGCAGCGCTGAACCCCCACGGGGGGGTAGCGGCTACACCTTC
few,-,TRBV7-9,TRBJ2-1,CASSKVGDEQFF,TGTGCCAGCAGCAAAGTGGGGGATGAGCAGTTCTTC
-,TRBD1,TRBV29-1,TRBJ1-5,CSAGQGSQPQHF,TGCAGCGCTGGACAGGGAAGTCAGCCCCAGCATTTT
few,-,TRBV9,TRBJ2-5,CASSVGNQGETQYF,TGTGCCAGCAGCGTAGGAAACCAGGGAGAGACCCAGTACTTC
few,TRBD1,TRBV19,TRBJ1-2,CASSMTGVGNYGYTF,TGTGCCAGTAGTATGACAGGGGTCGGGAACTATGGCTACACCTTC
few,-,TRBV7-2,TRBJ2-7,CASSLRRRGEQYF,TGTGCCAGCAGCTTGCGCCGGAGAGGCGAGCAGTACTTC
-,-,TRBV7-3,TRBJ1-2,CASSSDGNYGYTF,TGTGCCAGCAGCTCGGACGGAAACTATGGCTACACCTTC
-,-,TRBV7-9,TRBJ2-3,CASSLDAGSTDTQYF,TGTGCCAGCAGCTTAGATGCAGGTTCGACAGATACGCAGTATTTT
-,TRBD2,TRBV29-1,TRBJ2-3,CSVRVGGATDTQYF,TGCAGCGTTAGGGTCGGGGGGGCTACAGATACGCAGTATTTT
-,-,TRBV19,TRBJ2-7,CASSSQGSYEQYF,TGTGCCAGTAGTTCGCAAGGATCCTACGAGCAGTACTTC
few,TRBD2,TRBV7-2,TRBJ2-7,CASSSRGTSGRAISYEQYF,TGTGCCAGCAGCTCCCGCGGGACTAGCGGGAGGGCCATCTCCTACGAGCAGTACTTC
few,-,TRBV29-1,TRBJ1-4,CSVGVTNEKLFF,TGCAGCGTTGGGGTAACTAATGAAAAACTGTTTTTT
-,-,TRBV18,TRBJ2-5,CASSPPQTVQETQYF,TGTGCCAGCTCACCTCCCCAGACGGTTCAAGAGACCCAGTACTTC
few,-,TRBV6-5,TRBJ2-6,CASSYSSGANVLTF,TGTGCCAGCAGTTACTCATCCGGGGCCAACGTCCTGACTTTC
few,-,TRBV14,TRBJ2-6,CASSQESGANVLTF,TGTGCCAGCAGCCAAGAGTCTGGGGCCAACGTCCTGACTTTC
-,TRBD1,TRBV4-2,TRBJ1-1,CASSQDRRDRVDTEAFF,TGTGCCAGCAGCCAAGATCGCCGGGACAGGGTCGACACTGAAGCTTTCTTT
-,-,TRBV5-1,TRBJ2-1,CASRLGGEQFF,TGCGCCAGCAGACTAGGGGGGGAGCAGTTCTTC
few,TRBD1,TRBV29-1,TRBJ2-4,CSVVPDRQDSSNIQYF,TGCAGCGTTGTCCCGGACAGGCAGGACTCGTCAAACATTCAGTACTTC
-,TRBD1,TRBV30,TRBJ1-1,CACQDRGQRFTEAFF,TGTGCCTGCCAAGATCGGGGACAGCGGTTTACTGAAGCTTTCTTT
-,TRBD2,TRBV7-2,TRBJ2-7,CASSIDPSGSYEQYF,TGTGCCAGCAGCATAGACCCTAGCGGGAGTTACGAGCAGTACTTC
-,TRBD1,TRBV29-1,TRBJ2-2,CSVPKRQGATNTGELFF,TGCAGCGTCCCTAAGAGGCAGGGGGCCACGAACACCGGGGAGCTGTTTTTT
few,-,TRBV14,TRBJ1-2,CASSQGGVGGYTF,TGTGCCAGCAGCCAAGGAGGGGTGGGCGGCTACACCTTC
-,-,TRBV9,TRBJ2-5,CASSAITPETQYF,TGTGCCAGCAGCGCCATCACCCCAGAGACCCAGTACTTC
-,-,TRBV30,TRBJ1-5,CACSPGVNQPQHF,TGTGCCTGTTCTCCCGGGGTTAATCAGCCCCAGCATTTT
-,-,TRBV25-1,TRBJ1-1,CASSEYSRMNTEAFF,TGTGCCAGCAGTGAATATAGCAGAATGAACACTGAAGCTTTCTTT
-,TRBD1,TRBV29-1,TRBJ1-5,CSASPGGLNQPQHF,TGCAGTGCCTCCCCAGGGGGCCTCAATCAGCCCCAGCATTTT
-,-,TRBV6-5,TRBJ1-2,CASSYEGNRIYGYTF,TGTGCCAGCAGTTACGAGGGAAATCGTATCTATGGCTACACCTTC
few,-,TRBV6-5,TRBJ1-5,CAISLIQGSNQPQHF,TGTGCCATCTCACTAATCCAGGGAAGCAATCAGCCCCAGCATTTT
few,TRBD1,TRBV9,TRBJ2-2,CASSGTGGYTGELFF,TGTGCCAGCAGCGGAACAGGGGGATACACCGGGGAGCTGTTTTTT
-,-,TRBV4-1,TRBJ1-2,CASSPGRVNYGYTF,TGCGCCAGCAGCCCCGGGAGGGTTAACTATGGCTACACCTTC